Below are 10 T cell receptor beta chains sequenced from a single sample in a study of cytomegalovirus exposure and HLA in healthy donors. PCR was performed using 60 Vbeta and 13 Jbeta primers. The table came from immunoSEQ multiplex PCR; TCRdb's copy has only in-frame clones and leaves some out. This table holds 150,000 to 200,000 clones, about 80% found once. The sequencing input was PBMCs. The receptors were gathered from a woman aged 25 to 45 in good health and CMV-seronegative.

The J gene is TRBJ2-7, the V gene TRBV7-9, with D possibly being TRBD1 (5 bases). The CDR3 has 14 residues. Looked up from germline, CDR1 is SEHNR and CDR2 is FQNEAQ (reference sequence). V was shortened by 1 base and J by 0 bases, with 7 bases between the two germline ends. The CDR3 region is CASSLGTNSYEQYF. CDR3 bases: TGTGCCAGCAGCTTAGGGACAAACTCCTACGAGCAGTACTTC.

The V call is TRBV29-1, the J call TRBJ2-1; unclear D gene. Germline lookup yields CDR1 SQVTM and CDR2 ANQGSEA. V lost 6 bases and J lost 10, with 10 bases in between. The CDR3 length is 10 residues. The CDR3 nucleotides are TGCAGCGTGTATGGCCCCGAGCAGTTCTTC. It is translated as CSVYGPEQFF.

Regarding this clone: Other DNA sequences in this sample translate to the same CDR3. The rearrangement links TRBV7-9 to TRBJ2-5; TRBD1 matches 7 bases. The germline gives CDR1 SEHNR, CDR2 FQNEAQ (reference sequence). The CDR3 length is 13 residues. With 6 bases clipped from V and 2 bases from J, the junction kept 3 bases outside the gene matches. CDR3 region: CASSRTGQETQYF. The CDR3 nucleotides read TGTGCCAGCAGTCGGACAGGTCAAGAGACCCAGTACTTC.

The gene calls are TRBV30 and TRBJ2-7, with a weak D call TRBD2 (5 bases). The germline gives CDR1 GTSNPN, CDR2 SVGIG (reference sequence). Trimming removed 3 bases from V and 2 bases from J, with 11 bases in between. The CDR3 consists of 13 residues. CDR3 bases: TGTGCCTGGAGCGAACTCGGGACCTACGAGCAGTACTTC. Protein: CAWSELGTYEQYF.

This rearrangement joins TRBV6-1 to TRBJ1-6, with D perhaps TRBD1 (5 bases). V shed 1 base and J shed 6 bases, with 10 bases lying between them. The germline CDR1 and CDR2 sequences are MNHNS and SASEGT. There are 15 residues in the CDR3. The CDR3 loop reads CASSEGQGINSPLHF. The CDR3 DNA sequence: TGTGCCAGCAGTGAAGGGCAGGGTATTAATTCACCCCTCCACTTT.

This chain connects TRBV30 to TRBJ1-5; D gene unclear. Trimming cost V 1 base and J 6 bases, with 7 bases left between them. The CDR3 runs to 12 residues. CDR1 and CDR2 from the germline V gene are GTSNPN and SVGIG (reference sequence). The CDR3 reads CAWSAGGQPQHF. The CDR3 coding sequence is TGTGCCTGGAGTGCCGGCGGTCAGCCCCAGCATTTT.

The chain combines TRBV7-2 with TRBJ2-2; 7 bases fit TRBD2. V shed 0 bases, J shed 6 bases, and the junction held 7 bases outside the gene matches. This CDR3 comprises 16 residues. The germline V gene encodes CDR1 SGHTA and CDR2 FQGNSA. The CDR3: CASSLARGGEAGELFF. The CDR3 region has the DNA TGTGCCAGCAGCTTAGCCCGTGGGGGGGAGGCCGGGGAGCTGTTTTTT.

V usage is TRBV10-3 and J usage is TRBJ2-1, with D possibly being TRBD2 (6 bases). Germline values: CDR1 ENHRY, CDR2 SYGVKD. The CDR3 extends over 14 amino acids. V shed 0 bases and J shed 8 bases, with 11 bases lying between them. CDR3 residues: CAISESRRGDEQFF. The CDR3 DNA reads as TGTGCCATCAGTGAGTCGAGGCGGGGCGATGAGCAGTTCTTC.

This clone was found a few times. V and J are TRBV2 and TRBJ1-1, with D perhaps TRBD1 (6 bases). Germline loops: CDR1 SNHLY, CDR2 FYNNEI. Trimming shortened V by 3 bases and J by 0 bases, and 8 bases separated the two germline ends. The CDR3 length is 14 residues. The CDR3 sequence: CASSDNRVNTEAFF. CDR3 coding DNA: TGTGCCAGCAGTGATAACAGGGTGAACACTGAAGCTTTCTTT.

This clone turned up a few times. The gene calls are TRBV7-9 and TRBJ1-1; D not resolved. V shed 2 bases and J shed 3 bases, with 7 bases lying between them. The CDR3 loop spans 13 amino acids. Looked up from germline, CDR1 is SEHNR and CDR2 is FQNEAQ (reference sequence). CDR3 loop: CASSLRAYTEAFF. CDR3 DNA sequence: TGTGCCAGCAGCTTAAGAGCATACACTGAAGCTTTCTTT.